Listed below are T cell receptor beta chains from one sample, sequenced in a study of shared clonotypes between healthy human individuals. Measured with immunoSEQ multiplex PCR; TCRdb has only the in-frame clones, and not every one. Of hundreds of thousands of clones listed, about 82% are singletons. The sample comprised PBMCs. The receptors shown here come from a woman in her thirties or forties in good health. Some clones in this sample may be carry-over from other donors' samples. Both conserved end residues are part of each CDR3. Fields, in order: V gene, J gene, D gene, clone size, CDR3 DNA, CDR3 protein. D genes are given only for firm matches. Expanded clones get a size class; other rows say once, few or many, or leave the size out.

TRBV30,TRBJ2-5,-,few,TGTGCCTGGGGTGTACTTCGGGGAGAGATCCAGTACTTC,CAWGVLRGEIQYF
TRBV7-9,TRBJ2-3,-,-,TGTGCCAGCACAGACGGGAACCGTCTCAGCACAGATACGCAGTATTTT,CASTDGNRLSTDTQYF
TRBV9,TRBJ2-2,-,-,TGTGCCAGCAGCCCACCCCCCGGGAACACCGGGGAGCTGTTTTTT,CASSPPPGNTGELFF
TRBV30,TRBJ2-5,-,-,TGTGCCTGGAGTGGGGGGGTTCAAGAGACCCAGTACTTC,CAWSGGVQETQYF
TRBV7-2,TRBJ2-7,TRBD2,-,TGTGCCAGCAGCCCCGGGACTAGCGGATACGTGCAGTACTTC,CASSPGTSGYVQYF
TRBV6-6,TRBJ2-1,-,-,TGTGCCAGCAGTTACTCAGGGGCGGACAATGAGCAGTTCTTC,CASSYSGADNEQFF
TRBV7-2,TRBJ2-7,-,-,TGTGCCAGCAGCTTTTCGTTTATAACCTACGAGCAGTACTTC,CASSFSFITYEQYF
TRBV28,TRBJ1-1,-,few,TGTGCCAGCAGATACGGCCCGACGAACACTGAAGCTTTCTTT,CASRYGPTNTEAFF
TRBV19,TRBJ2-2,TRBD1,many,TGTGCCAGTAGTGCCCTGACAGGGGACGGGGAGCTGTTTTTT,CASSALTGDGELFF
TRBV5-6,TRBJ2-3,-,-,TGTGCCAGCAATAGAGGAGATACGCAGTATTTT,CASNRGDTQYF
TRBV11-2,TRBJ2-7,TRBD2,-,TGTGCCAGCAGCTTCGGGACTAGCGGCTACGAGCAGTACTTC,CASSFGTSGYEQYF
TRBV28,TRBJ2-1,TRBD2,few,TGTGCCAGCAGTTCCCCGGGACTAGCGTCTGGGAATGAGCAGTTCTTC,CASSSPGLASGNEQFF
TRBV28,TRBJ1-2,-,-,TGTGCCAGCAGTTTATTGACGGTTAGCTATGGCTACACCTTC,CASSLLTVSYGYTF
TRBV5-1,TRBJ2-5,-,-,TGCGCCAGCAGCTCTGCAGGGAAAGAGACCCAGTACTTC,CASSSAGKETQYF
TRBV7-9,TRBJ1-1,TRBD1,-,TGTGCCAGCAGCTTACTGGGACAGACGAACACTGAAGCTTTCTTT,CASSLLGQTNTEAFF
TRBV4-3,TRBJ1-1,-,-,TGCGCCAGCAGCCCACGCGTGAACACTGAAGCTTTCTTT,CASSPRVNTEAFF
TRBV2,TRBJ2-3,-,-,TGTGCCAGCAGTGAACGGGGGCGCGGCACAGATACGCAGTATTTT,CASSERGRGTDTQYF
TRBV14,TRBJ2-1,-,-,TGTGCCAGCAGCTGCCCCTTAACTAGGCATGAGCAGTTCTTC,CASSCPLTRHEQFF
TRBV5-1,TRBJ1-2,-,-,TGCGCCAGCAGCTTCGCCGGGGGTGATGGCTACACCTTC,CASSFAGGDGYTF
TRBV19,TRBJ2-1,TRBD2,-,TGTGCCAGTAGCCCGGCCCCGACTAGCGGGCCCTATAGTGAGCAGTTCTTC,CASSPAPTSGPYSEQFF
TRBV10-1,TRBJ2-3,-,-,TGCGCCAGCAGTGTCGAACAGCACACAGATACGCAGTATTTT,CASSVEQHTDTQYF
TRBV7-9,TRBJ2-7,-,-,TGTGCCAGCAGCTTGAGGGGGGATGGCTCCTACGAGCAGTACTTC,CASSLRGDGSYEQYF
TRBV10-2,TRBJ1-1,TRBD1,-,TGCGCCAGCAGCTTCGGACAGGACAACACTGAAGCTTTCTTT,CASSFGQDNTEAFF
TRBV6-5,TRBJ1-1,-,-,TGTGCCAGCAGACAGGGTTTGTCTGAAGCTTTCTTT,CASRQGLSEAFF
TRBV10-3,TRBJ2-1,-,few,TGTGCCATCAGTGCGGAGTCCTACAATGAGCAGTTCTTC,CAISAESYNEQFF
TRBV29-1,TRBJ2-5,TRBD1,many,TGCAGCGGGGGGACAGCCCAAGAGACCCAGTACTTC,CSGGTAQETQYF
TRBV10-3,TRBJ1-1,-,-,TGTGCCATCAGTGGAAGAGGGCTGAACACTGAAGCTTTCTTT,CAISGRGLNTEAFF
TRBV6-1,TRBJ2-7,-,-,TGTGCCAGCAGTGAAGACCGGGAGACGGGGTACGAGCAGTACTTC,CASSEDRETGYEQYF
TRBV29-1,TRBJ1-5,-,many,TGCAGCGTTGCCTTCGGGAATAGCAATCAGCCCCAGCATTTT,CSVAFGNSNQPQHF
TRBV28,TRBJ1-4,-,-,TGTGCCAGCAGCTCACCTGACAGAAAAAAACTGTTTTTT,CASSSPDRKKLFF
TRBV7-9,TRBJ2-7,TRBD1,-,TGTGCCAGCACCGACAGGGCCGGTGGGGGTTCCTACGAGCAGTACTTC,CASTDRAGGGSYEQYF
TRBV19,TRBJ2-1,TRBD2,-,TGTGCCACCCGTGGTAGCGGGGTGAATGAGCAGTTCTTC,CATRGSGVNEQFF